This T cell receptor (beta chain) was sequenced during a study of identical twins. Study-wide results and caveats: Invariant populations such as MAIT and iNKT cells could partly muddle zero-insertion analyses. Models predicted too little out-of-frame TCR alpha sharing in monozygotic twins.

Through template switching, a universal primer site was introduced, and the cDNA contained unique molecular identifiers. TCRdb used MiXCR to reprocess the 5' RACE reads, holding one entry per CDR3 protein. Seen here are about 1.7 million distinct CDR3 sequences, around a third observed once, and the top ten hold around 0.3%. There were only healthy Caucasians among the donors. This clonotype has a handful of counts. Its antigen is unknown. Sequencing used cord blood. The sequence came from a newborn girl in good health.

The chain's CDR3 is CASSHAADSSYEQYF. The CDR3, as DNA: TGCGCCAGCAGCCACGCAGCGGACAGCTCCTACGAGCAGTACTTC. J is TRBJ2-7 and V is TRBV4-1, with a weak D call TRBD1 (6 bases). Deletions cut 3 bases from V and 0 bases from J, with 12 bases between. Germline V lookup: CDR1 MGHRA, CDR2 YSYEKL. The length of the CDR3 is 15 residues.